This TCR beta chain is drawn from a study of CD8 T cells in ankylosing spondylitis. As to this clonotype: Its specificity is unknown.

J lost 6 bases, V lost 10 bases, and 14 bases had no gene match. Germline V lookup: CDR1 SNHLY, CDR2 FYNNEI. CDR3 length: 15 residues. Whole-study findings and limits: Disease-linked clones had a CD8+ phenotype and relatively low frequency in peripheral blood. Ankylosing spondylitis blood appeared to be characterized by a TCR beta motif of eight highly homologous variants. Disease-linked clones were reportedly significantly enriched in matched ankylosing spondylitis synovial fluid. Earlier studies detected some motif variants in reactive arthritis synovial fluid and blood.

With molecular barcodes, quantitative 5'-RACE was used to make the TCR beta libraries. TCRdb processed the 5' RACE reads anew with MiXCR; each CDR3 protein has one entry. This sample yields around 140,000 distinct CDR3 sequences, of which 17% are seen a single time; 25% to 40% belongs to the top ten. Sample: blood, either unsorted or a sorted T cell fraction (not recorded which). The chain has TRBV2 and TRBJ2-7; TRBD2 agrees at 11 bases. This receptor was taken from a male donor with ankylosing spondylitis. CDR3 in amino acids: CANKGTSGDSGEQYF. In nucleotides, the CDR3 is TGTGCCAACAAAGGGACTAGCGGAGATTCCGGCGAGCAGTACTTC.